A single sample gave rise to the 13 T cell receptor beta chains below, sequenced in a study of beta chain features in type 1 diabetes. Their antigens remain unidentified. Study-wide findings and caveats: All four CD4+ subsets from Type 1 diabetes patients carried moderately but significantly shorter TCRB CDR3s.

All of the isolated RNA was reverse transcribed, so expressed TCRB transcripts were sequenced. Some clones are missing from TCRdb's copy, which holds only in-frame ones; the method was immunoSEQ multiplex PCR. The sample contains 240,000 or so clones, 11% to 15% of which appear only once. Sequenced sample: naive CD4+ T cells from blood. These receptors were taken from a man under 40 with type 1 diabetes.

V usage is TRBV6-5 and J usage is TRBJ2-7; 10 positions match TRBD1. With V trimmed by 5 bases and J by 5 bases, 6 bases remained unmatched. The CDR3 is 14 amino acids. The germline CDR1 and CDR2 sequences are MNHEY and SVGAGI. The chain's CDR3 is CASSQGQGLHEQYF. In DNA, the CDR3 is TGTGCCAGCAGTCAGGGACAGGGGTTACACGAGCAGTACTTC.

This clone appeared a few times. The gene calls are TRBV30 and TRBJ1-1; D is perhaps TRBD1 (6 bases). Germline CDR1 reads GTSNPN; CDR2 reads SVGIG (reference sequence). Trimming shortened V by 0 bases and J by 4 bases, and 12 bases separated the two germline ends. The CDR3 is 14 residues long. The DNA for the CDR3 is TGTGCCTGGAGTGTATGGGGGCGCCGCACTGAAGCTTTCTTT. Its translation is CAWSVWGRRTEAFF.

The V and J genes are TRBV28 and TRBJ1-2, with TRBD1 matching 11 bases. V shed 6 bases, J shed 5 bases, and the junction held 5 bases outside the gene matches. In germline, CDR1 is MDHEN, CDR2 SYDVKM. The CDR3 totals 14 residues. CDR3 sequence (DNA): TGTGCCAGCAGGGGGACAGGGGGGCGGTATGGCTACACCTTC. It encodes CASRGTGGRYGYTF.

In its sample, this clone was seen a few times. The V gene is TRBV6-5, the J gene TRBJ1-1, with D unresolved. Germline values: CDR1 MNHEY, CDR2 SVGAGI. This CDR3 has 14 residues. V was clipped by 2 bases and J by 0 bases, with 7 bases between them. Here the CDR3 reads CASSYRGMNTEAFF. The CDR3 DNA sequence: TGTGCCAGCAGTTACCGGGGAATGAACACTGAAGCTTTCTTT.

The rearrangement links TRBV9 to TRBJ1-3, with a weak D call TRBD1 (6 bases). Germline V gives CDR1 SGDLS, CDR2 YYNGEE. Trimming shortened V by 3 bases and J by 0 bases, and 10 bases separated the two germline ends. This CDR3 region has 15 residues. As DNA, the CDR3 is TGTGCCAGCAGCGATGCCAGGGGCTCTGGAAACACCATATATTTT. Translation gives CASSDARGSGNTIYF.

This sequence joins TRBV19 and TRBJ1-1, with a tentative D call TRBD1 (5 bases). The V gene lost 8 bases and the J gene lost 0 bases, with 10 bases spanning the gap. The CDR3 spans 13 residues. The germline gives CDR1 LNHDA, CDR2 SQIVND (reference sequence). CDR3 region: CASRTSLNTEAFF. In DNA form, the CDR3 reads TGTGCCAGTCGGACATCACTGAACACTGAAGCTTTCTTT.

The table lists this clone with a few counts. This chain uses TRBV7-9 with TRBJ2-7; 10 positions agree with TRBD1. The V gene's germline CDR1 is SEHNR and CDR2 FQNEAQ (reference sequence). The V gene end was trimmed by 5 bases and the J gene end by 6 bases; junction bases not matched to a gene: 7. The CDR3 is 14 residues long. Here the CDR3 reads CASSPRQGASEQYF. The CDR3 bases are TGTGCCAGCAGCCCTAGACAGGGGGCGTCCGAGCAGTACTTC.

This clone was detected only a few times. The rearrangement links TRBV29-1 to TRBJ2-1; D not resolved. This CDR3 is 11 amino acids long. Germline V gives CDR1 SQVTM, CDR2 ANQGSEA. V gave up 5 bases and J gave up 13 bases, with 15 bases separating them. The CDR3 region has the DNA TGCAGCGTTAGGAGAGGTAACGAACAGTTCTTC. Its translation is CSVRRGNEQFF.

V usage is TRBV30 and J usage is TRBJ1-2, with 11 bases identical to TRBD1. J lost 5 bases, V lost 7 bases, and 6 bases had no gene match. CDR1 is GTSNPN, CDR2 SVGIG, per germline (reference sequence). The CDR3 contains 13 residues. CDR3 nucleotide sequence: TGTGCCTCCGCGGGGACAGGGGGGTATGGCTACACCTTC. This encodes CASAGTGGYGYTF.

This clone has a handful of counts. The chain combines TRBV5-1 with TRBJ2-3; D gene unclear. This CDR3 has 12 residues. V was trimmed by 3 bases and J by 5 bases, leaving 7 bases between them. Germline V gene sequence: CDR1 SGHRS, CDR2 YFSETQ. Here the CDR3 reads CASSSHGDTQYF. The CDR3 DNA is TGCGCCAGCAGCTCCCACGGAGATACGCAGTATTTT.

This clone came up a few times. The chain recombines TRBV28 with TRBJ1-5; 11 nucleotides match TRBD1. The CDR3 loop spans 15 amino acids. V trimming: 7 bases; J trimming: 5 bases; junction bases outside the gene matches: 7. CDR1 and CDR2 from the germline V gene are MDHEN and SYDVKM. The CDR3 loop is CASTLQGQGDQPQHF. CDR3 sequence (DNA): TGTGCCAGCACCCTACAGGGACAGGGGGATCAGCCCCAGCATTTT.

The V gene is TRBV18, the J gene TRBJ2-7; 8 bases map to TRBD1. The length of the CDR3 is 13 residues. V was pared by 5 bases and J by 4 bases, with 4 bases of the junction left unmatched. CDR1 and CDR2 from the germline V gene are KGHSH and LQKENI. For the CDR3, the DNA is TGTGCCAGCTCATTACAGGGGGTTTACGAGCAGTACTTC. This codes for CASSLQGVYEQYF. The full variable domain, in which reference TRBV18 and TRBJ2-7 provide the parts outside the CDR3, is NAGVMQNPRHLVRRRGQEARLRCSPMKGHSHVYWYRQLPEEGLKFMVYLQKENIIDESGMPKERFSAEFPKEGPSILRIQQVVRGDSAAYFCASSLQGVYEQYFGPGTRLTVT.

J is TRBJ2-1 and V is TRBV6-5; TRBD1 aligns across 11 bases. The ends lost 4 bases at V and 3 bases at J; junction bases unmatched: 2. CDR1 and CDR2 (germline): MNHEY, SVGAGI. The CDR3 consists of 15 residues. The CDR3 protein is CASSSGTGGYNEQFF. In nucleotides, the CDR3 is TGTGCCAGCAGTTCCGGGACAGGGGGCTACAATGAGCAGTTCTTC.